Below are 22 T cell receptor beta chains sequenced from a single sample in a study of graft-versus-host responses after intestinal transplantation. TCRdb's copy holds only in-frame clones and misses some; the assay was immunoSEQ multiplex PCR. The sample records roughly 97,000 clones, less than 90% being singletons. Their specific antigens are unknown. The source material was unstimulated CD4+ T cells sorted from spleen or lymph node cells, sampled before intestinal transplant. The receptors derive from a human donor who received an intestinal transplant.

This chain uses TRBV7-9 with TRBJ2-5, with D possibly being TRBD1 or TRBD2 (8 bases each). Looked up from germline, CDR1 is SEHNR and CDR2 is FQNEAQ (reference sequence). V shed 5 bases and J shed 4 bases, with 17 bases lying between them. The CDR3 runs 15 residues. CDR3 region: CASSPVAGQVETQYF. CDR3 nucleotides: TGTGCCAGCAGCCCAGTAGCGGGACAGGTAGAGACCCAGTACTTC.

Only a few counts were recorded for this clone. The chain's CDR3 is CASSMAGARAKNIQYF. The CDR3 DNA is TGTGCCAGTAGTATGGCTGGGGCACGGGCCAAAAACATTCAGTACTTC. The chain joins TRBV19 to TRBJ2-4; a possible D gene is TRBD1 (5 bases). The CDR3 totals 16 residues. V gave up 3 bases and J gave up 1 base, with 13 bases separating them. Germline loops: CDR1 LNHDA, CDR2 SQIVND (reference sequence).

V and J are TRBV1 and TRBJ2-1; TRBD2, the table's D call, was not compared with the DNA. TRBV1 is classified as a pseudogene. The CDR3 is 19 amino acids. CDR3 loop: CTSRPTSGSGPSSYNEQFF. CDR3 in DNA: TGCACCAGCAGACCGACTAGCGGGAGCGGTCCCAGCTCCTACAATGAGCAGTTCTTC.

This rearrangement joins TRBV7-3 to TRBJ2-7; D is unresolved. The CDR3 is 13 amino acids. Germline V gene lookup returns CDR1 SGHTA and CDR2 FQGTGA. V lost 5 bases to trimming and J lost 3 bases, with 11 bases between them. The CDR3: CASSPSAGYEQYF. In nucleotides, the CDR3 is TGTGCCAGCAGCCCAAGCGCCGGCTACGAGCAGTACTTC.

The CDR3 protein is CASIHRGGYYFNYGYTF. CDR3 DNA: TGTGCCAGCATCCACCGGGGAGGGTATTATTTCAACTATGGCTACACCTTC. The chain employs TRBV28 and TRBJ1-2; D unresolved. The CDR3 totals 17 residues. Between the trimmed V and J ends, which lost 7 bases and 2 bases, there was a span of 23 bases. Germline lookup yields CDR1 MDHEN and CDR2 SYDVKM.

This rearrangement joins TRBV28 to TRBJ2-2, with a possible D match to TRBD2 (5 bases). The V and J ends lost 2 bases and 4 bases respectively, with 11 bases between them. The CDR3 totals 15 residues. Germline CDR1 is MDHEN and CDR2 is SYDVKM. The CDR3 coding sequence is TGTGCCAGCAGTTTAGTTGCACTAGGCACCGGGGAGCTGTTTTTT. Residues: CASSLVALGTGELFF.

CDR3 sequence: CASSPPGFSSGSSGKLFF. The CDR3 nucleotides read TGTGCCAGCTCACCACCGGGGTTTTCGTCAGGGAGTTCCGGAAAACTGTTTTTT. This sequence joins TRBV18 and TRBJ1-4; perhaps TRBD1 as D (5 bases). The CDR3 has 18 amino acids. Germline V gene lookup returns CDR1 KGHSH and CDR2 LQKENI. Between the trimmed V and J ends, which lost 0 bases and 10 bases, there was a span of 24 bases.

The chain couples TRBV11-2 to TRBJ2-5; TRBD1 matches at 9 bases. This CDR3 is 15 amino acids long. After removal of 7 bases from V and 4 bases from J, the junction contained 10 bases not matched to a gene. In germline, CDR1 is SGHAT, CDR2 FQNNGV. The CDR3 reads CASNMGQGTRETQYF. The CDR3 coding sequence is TGTGCCAGCAACATGGGACAGGGAACAAGAGAGACCCAGTACTTC.

V is TRBV15 and J is TRBJ2-5; TRBD1 agrees at 10 bases. CDR3 length: 16 residues. V was pared by 2 bases and J by 2 bases, with 5 bases of the junction left unmatched. Germline V gene data show CDR1 as LNHNV and CDR2 as YYDKDF (reference sequence). CDR3 nucleotide sequence: TGTGCCACCAGCAGACCGGGACAGGGGTTGCAAGAGACCCAGTACTTC. Residues: CATSRPGQGLQETQYF.

This clone was seen a single time. The chain links TRBV5-1 to TRBJ2-5, with D possibly TRBD2 on 5 matching bases. V was clipped by 0 bases and J by 3 bases, with 12 bases between them. Germline-derived CDR1 and CDR2 are SGHRS and YFSETQ. The CDR3 runs to 15 residues. The CDR3 coding sequence is TGCGCCAGCAGCTTGGGGGCTAGCACTAAAGAGACCCAGTACTTC. Protein product: CASSLGASTKETQYF.

This chain uses TRBV2 with TRBJ1-1; 8 bases fit TRBD1. Germline-derived CDR1 and CDR2 are SNHLY and FYNNEI. The length of the CDR3 is 13 residues. With V trimmed by 7 bases and J by 4 bases, 5 bases remained unmatched. The DNA of the CDR3 is TGTGCCAGCAAAACGACAGGGGTCACTGAAGCTTTCTTT. Translating gives CASKTTGVTEAFF.

This chain connects TRBV9 to TRBJ2-7, with 7 nucleotides matching TRBD2. Trimming took 4 bases from V and 6 from J; bases not matched to a gene: 13. Germline V lookup: CDR1 SGDLS, CDR2 YYNGEE. This CDR3 has 15 amino acids. The CDR3: CASSPSLAARGEQYF. The DNA of the CDR3 is TGTGCCAGCAGCCCTAGCCTAGCGGCAAGAGGCGAGCAGTACTTC.

J is TRBJ2-7 and V is TRBV7-6, with 8 bases fitting TRBD2. This CDR3 contains 14 residues. Germline-derived CDR1 and CDR2 are SGHVS and FNYEAQ. After removal of 5 bases from V and 3 bases from J, the junction contained 6 bases not matched to a gene. The CDR3 DNA sequence: TGTGCCAGCAGCCCGGGGACTAGAAACTACGAGCAGTACTTC. Its protein is CASSPGTRNYEQYF.

CDR3 in amino acids: CASTGQGSYEQYF. The CDR3 nucleotides are TGTGCCAGCACCGGACAGGGGTCCTACGAGCAGTACTTC. This chain links TRBV27 with TRBJ2-7, with 9 nucleotides matching TRBD1. This CDR3 region has 13 residues. The V gene end was trimmed by 7 bases and the J gene end by 1 base; junction bases not matched to a gene: 2. The germline CDR1 and CDR2 sequences are MNHEY and SMNVEV (reference sequence).

V and J are TRBV6-5 and TRBJ2-1, with D perhaps TRBD2 (5 bases). V was cut by 7 bases and J by 9 bases, with 10 bases left in between. This CDR3 spans 11 amino acids. Germline V gene sequence: CDR1 MNHEY, CDR2 SVGAGI. The chain's CDR3 is CASTKAAEQFF. The CDR3 region has the DNA TGTGCCAGCACCAAAGCGGCTGAGCAGTTCTTC.

The CDR3 DNA sequence: TGTGCCAGCAGCTTAGGGGACAACGGAAACACCATATATTTT. Translation: CASSLGDNGNTIYF. J is TRBJ1-3 and V is TRBV13, with D perhaps matching TRBD1 (5 bases). Trimming took off 0 bases at V and 4 bases at J, with 7 bases between the two ends. The CDR3 contains 14 residues. Per germline, CDR1 PRHDT and CDR2 FYEKMQ (reference sequence).

The rearrangement joins TRBV9 to TRBJ2-7, with 11 bases that match TRBD1. Trimming removed 4 bases from V and 4 bases from J; junction bases left unmatched: 4. The CDR3 length is 14 residues. Germline CDR1 reads SGDLS; CDR2 reads YYNGEE. The CDR3 spells CASSPDRGRYEQYF. The CDR3 DNA follows: TGTGCCAGCAGCCCGGACAGGGGGCGGTACGAGCAGTACTTC.

V usage is TRBV7-6 and J usage is TRBJ2-2; D gene uncertain. CDR1 and CDR2 from the germline V gene are SGHVS and FNYEAQ. The V end was cut by 5 bases, the J end by 6 bases, with 7 bases between. CDR3 length: 12 amino acids. The CDR3 loop is CASSQVAGELFF. DNA of the CDR3: TGTGCCAGCAGCCAAGTGGCCGGGGAGCTGTTTTTT. The variable domain in full, with the rest retrieved from reference TRBV7-6 and TRBJ2-2, is GAGVSQSPRYKVTKRGQDVALRCDPISGHVSLYWYRQALGQGPEFLTYFNYEAQQDKSGLPNDRFSAERPEGSISTLTIQRTEQRDSAMYRCASSQVAGELFFGEGSRLTVL.

The chain links TRBV5-1 to TRBJ2-1, with TRBD1 identical over 9 bases. Germline V lookup: CDR1 SGHRS, CDR2 YFSETQ. This CDR3 spans 17 amino acids. The junction had 7 bases not matched to a gene; V was cut back by 3 bases and J by 0 bases. The CDR3 region has the DNA TGCGCCAGCAGCTCTACAGGGGGCATAAGCTCCTACAATGAGCAGTTCTTC. Residues: CASSSTGGISSYNEQFF.

This clone has only one observation. J is TRBJ1-1 and V is TRBV7-3, with no clear D. The CDR3 is made up of 13 amino acids. Per the germline V gene, CDR1 is SGHTA and CDR2 is FQGTGA. Trimming removed 4 bases from V and 6 bases from J, with 12 bases in between. CDR3 residues: CASSSGQGPEAFF. For the CDR3, the DNA is TGTGCCAGCAGCTCCGGCCAAGGGCCTGAAGCTTTCTTT.

V usage is TRBV28 and J usage is TRBJ1-1; TRBD1 matches at 8 bases. Germline CDR1 and CDR2: MDHEN and SYDVKM. CDR3 size: 15 residues. With V trimmed by 4 bases and J by 3 bases, 7 bases remained unmatched. For the CDR3, the DNA is TGTGCCAGCAGTTCCGCCGGGACAGGCCACACTGAAGCTTTCTTT. This encodes CASSSAGTGHTEAFF.

The chain employs TRBV9 and TRBJ1-2; TRBD1 agrees at 9 bases. The germline V gene has CDR1 SGDLS and CDR2 YYNGEE. This CDR3 spans 16 amino acids. V shed 3 bases and J 7 bases; nucleotides not matched to a gene: 13. CDR3 coding DNA: TGTGCCAGCAGCGAGGTACCCCCGGGACAGGGTTTTGGCTACACCTTC. Translating it yields CASSEVPPGQGFGYTF.